A single TCR beta chain is shown here with its context. Its antigen remains unknown. This CDR3 region has 23 residues. Germline V gives CDR1 DFQATT, CDR2 SNEGSKA (reference sequence). V was pared by 3 bases and J by 2 bases, with 24 bases of the junction left unmatched. This specimen comes from a study of T-cell reconstitution after alpha-beta-depleted transplantation in children. Study-level findings and limits: After one year, T-cell counts and TCRbeta diversity mostly came from new T cells. It was reported that alpha-beta T cells came from several hundred expanded graft clones (about two months after transplant). Diversity of TCRbeta at day 60 was high in some patients, arising from surviving recipient T cells and thymic progenitors.

Researchers prepared the TCRbeta library using unique molecular identifiers, the study reports. TCRdb re-called the PCR reads with MiXCR, one entry per CDR3 protein. This table holds hundreds of thousands of distinct CDR3 sequences, over 10% found once. This chain links TRBV20-1 with TRBJ2-3, with 15 bases matching TRBD2. The receptor comes from a male patient younger than 18 who had a stem cell transplant for acute myeloid leukemia, so the T cells may come from the graft donor. This sample comprised PBMCs, mostly from graft donor cells, obtained 360 days after TCRalphabeta/CD19-depleted stem cell transplant. The CDR3 nucleotides are TGCAGTGCTAGCCGGACTAGCGGGAGGGGTGCCCACCCTTCCAGTCCGTCCACAGATACGCAGTATTTT. The encoded protein is CSASRTSGRGAHPSSPSTDTQYF.